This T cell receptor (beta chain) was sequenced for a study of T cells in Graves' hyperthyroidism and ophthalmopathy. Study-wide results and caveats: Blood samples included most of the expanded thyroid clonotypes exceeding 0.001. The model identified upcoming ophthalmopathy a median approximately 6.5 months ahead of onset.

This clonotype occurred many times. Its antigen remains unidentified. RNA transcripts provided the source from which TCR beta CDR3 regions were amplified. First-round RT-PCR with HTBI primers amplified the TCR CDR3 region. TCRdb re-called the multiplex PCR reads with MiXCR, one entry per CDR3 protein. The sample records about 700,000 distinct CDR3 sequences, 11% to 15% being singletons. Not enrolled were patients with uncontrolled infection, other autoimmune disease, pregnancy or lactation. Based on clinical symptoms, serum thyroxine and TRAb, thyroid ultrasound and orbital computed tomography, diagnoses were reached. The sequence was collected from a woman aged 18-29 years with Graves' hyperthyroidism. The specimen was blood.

This CDR3 is CASSSAGRAYTGELFF. In DNA, the CDR3 is TGTGCCAGCAGCTCAGCAGGGAGGGCCTACACCGGGGAGCTGTTTTTT. This chain joins TRBV7-3 and TRBJ2-2, with 7 bases matching TRBD2. The germline V gene has CDR1 SGHTA and CDR2 FQGTGA. Germline trimming cut 4 bases from V and 3 bases from J; bases unmatched to any gene: 8. The CDR3 spans 16 residues.